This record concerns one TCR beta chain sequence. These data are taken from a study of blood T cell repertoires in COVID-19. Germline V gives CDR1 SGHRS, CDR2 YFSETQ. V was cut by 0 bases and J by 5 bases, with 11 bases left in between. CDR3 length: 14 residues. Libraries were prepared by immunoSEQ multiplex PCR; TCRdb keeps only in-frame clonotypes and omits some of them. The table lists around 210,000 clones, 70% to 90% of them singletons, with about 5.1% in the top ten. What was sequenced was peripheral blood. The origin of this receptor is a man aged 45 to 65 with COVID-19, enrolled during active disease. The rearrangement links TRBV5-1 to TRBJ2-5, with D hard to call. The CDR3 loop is CASSLGGLEETQYF. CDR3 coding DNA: TGCGCCAGCAGCTTGGGCGGTTTAGAGGAGACCCAGTACTTC.